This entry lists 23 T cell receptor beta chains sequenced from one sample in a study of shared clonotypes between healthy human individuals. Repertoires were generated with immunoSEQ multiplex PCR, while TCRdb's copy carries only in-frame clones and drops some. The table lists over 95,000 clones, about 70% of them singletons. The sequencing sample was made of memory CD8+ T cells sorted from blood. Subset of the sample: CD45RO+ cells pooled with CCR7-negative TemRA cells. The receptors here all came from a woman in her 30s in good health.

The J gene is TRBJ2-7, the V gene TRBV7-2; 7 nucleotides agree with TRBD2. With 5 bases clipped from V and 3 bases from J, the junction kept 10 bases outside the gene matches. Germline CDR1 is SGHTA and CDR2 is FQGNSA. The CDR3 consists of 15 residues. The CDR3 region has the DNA TGTGCCAGCAGCGTCACTAGCGACCGAATCTACGAGCAGTACTTC. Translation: CASSVTSDRIYEQYF.

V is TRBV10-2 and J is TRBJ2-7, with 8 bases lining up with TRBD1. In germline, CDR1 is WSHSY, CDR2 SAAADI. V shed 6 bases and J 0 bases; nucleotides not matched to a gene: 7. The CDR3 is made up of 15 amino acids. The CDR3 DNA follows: TGCGCCAGCAGACTGACAGGGGTTAGCTCCTACGAGCAGTACTTC. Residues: CASRLTGVSSYEQYF.

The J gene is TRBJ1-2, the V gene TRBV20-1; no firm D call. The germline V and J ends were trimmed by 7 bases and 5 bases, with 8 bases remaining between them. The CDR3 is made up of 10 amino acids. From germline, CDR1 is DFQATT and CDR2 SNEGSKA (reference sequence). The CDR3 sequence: CSGPQYGYTF. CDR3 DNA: TGCAGTGGTCCGCAGTATGGCTACACCTTC.

This CDR3 is CASSPPWGRGGYNEQFF. In DNA, the CDR3 is TGTGCCAGCTCACCACCGTGGGGAAGAGGGGGATACAATGAGCAGTTCTTC. The rearrangement uses TRBV18 and TRBJ2-1; the D gene is possibly TRBD1 (6 bases). The germline V gene has CDR1 KGHSH and CDR2 LQKENI. The CDR3 runs 17 residues. The V and J ends lost 0 bases and 4 bases respectively, with 16 bases between them.

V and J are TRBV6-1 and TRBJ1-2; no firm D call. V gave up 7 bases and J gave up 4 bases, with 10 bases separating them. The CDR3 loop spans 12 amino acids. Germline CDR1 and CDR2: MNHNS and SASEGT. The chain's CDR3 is CASKLEAYGYTF. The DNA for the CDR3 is TGTGCCAGCAAACTAGAGGCCTATGGCTACACCTTC.

The CDR3 protein is CASQGPEPYEQYF. The CDR3 DNA is TGTGCCAGCCAGGGGCCAGAACCCTACGAGCAGTACTTC. The rearrangement uses TRBV2 and TRBJ2-7; D might be TRBD1 (6 bases). V shed 8 bases and J shed 2 bases, with 13 bases lying between them. CDR1 SNHLY and CDR2 FYNNEI come from the germline V gene. The CDR3 length is 13 residues.

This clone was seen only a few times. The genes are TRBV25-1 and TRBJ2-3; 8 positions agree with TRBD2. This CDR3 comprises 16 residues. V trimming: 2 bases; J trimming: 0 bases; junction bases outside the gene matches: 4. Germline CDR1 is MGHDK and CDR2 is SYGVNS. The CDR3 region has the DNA TGTGCCAGCAGTGAAAGGGAGCGGGAGAGCACAGATACGCAGTATTTT. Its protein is CASSERERESTDTQYF.

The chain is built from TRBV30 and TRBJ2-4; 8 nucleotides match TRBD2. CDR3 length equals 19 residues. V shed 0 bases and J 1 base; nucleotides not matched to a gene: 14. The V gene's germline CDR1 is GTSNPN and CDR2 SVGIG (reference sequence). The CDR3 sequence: CAWSVLQSGSGWAKNIQYF. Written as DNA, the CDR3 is TGTGCCTGGAGTGTACTTCAAAGCGGGAGCGGGTGGGCCAAAAACATTCAGTACTTC.

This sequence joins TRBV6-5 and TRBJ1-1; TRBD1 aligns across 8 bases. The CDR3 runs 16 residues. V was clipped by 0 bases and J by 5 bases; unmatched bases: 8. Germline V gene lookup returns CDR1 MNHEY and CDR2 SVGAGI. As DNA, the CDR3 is TGTGCCAGCAGTTACTCCCCAGACAGGGGAGGAACTGAAGCTTTCTTT. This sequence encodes CASSYSPDRGGTEAFF.

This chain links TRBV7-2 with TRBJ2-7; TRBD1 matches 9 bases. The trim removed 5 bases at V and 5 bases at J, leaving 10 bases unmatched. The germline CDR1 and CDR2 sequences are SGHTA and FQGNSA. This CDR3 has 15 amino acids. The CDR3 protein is CASSDSGTGFHEQYF. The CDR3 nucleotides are TGTGCCAGCAGCGACTCCGGGACAGGGTTCCACGAGCAGTACTTC.

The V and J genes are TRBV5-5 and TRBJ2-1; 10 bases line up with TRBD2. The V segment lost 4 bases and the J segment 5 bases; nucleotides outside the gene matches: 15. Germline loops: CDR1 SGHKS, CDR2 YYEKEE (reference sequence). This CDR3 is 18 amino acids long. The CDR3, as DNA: TGTGCCAGCAGCCTCTGGGGTCTAGCGGGAGTTATGGACAATGAGCAGTTCTTC. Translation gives CASSLWGLAGVMDNEQFF.

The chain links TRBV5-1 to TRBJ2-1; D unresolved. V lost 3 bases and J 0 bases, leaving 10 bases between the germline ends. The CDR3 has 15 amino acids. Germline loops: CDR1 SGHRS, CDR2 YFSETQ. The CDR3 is CASSSDSSSYNEQFF. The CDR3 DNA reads TGCGCCAGCAGCTCTGACTCTAGCTCCTACAATGAGCAGTTCTTC.

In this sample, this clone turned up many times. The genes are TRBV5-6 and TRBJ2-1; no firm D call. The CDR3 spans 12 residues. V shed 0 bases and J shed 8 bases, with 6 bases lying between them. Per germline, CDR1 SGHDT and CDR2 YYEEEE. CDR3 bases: TGTGCCAGCAGCTTGGGTGCAGATGAGCAGTTCTTC. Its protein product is CASSLGADEQFF.

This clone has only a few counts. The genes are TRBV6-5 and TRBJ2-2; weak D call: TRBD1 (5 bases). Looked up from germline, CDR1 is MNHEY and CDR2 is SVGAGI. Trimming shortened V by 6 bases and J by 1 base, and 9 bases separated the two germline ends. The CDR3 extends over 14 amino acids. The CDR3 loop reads CASRKTGNTGELFF. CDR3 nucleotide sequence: TGTGCCAGCAGAAAAACAGGGAACACCGGGGAGCTGTTTTTT.

CDR3 amino acids: CASSLTSSGSHEQYF. The CDR3 DNA reads TGTGCCAGCAGTTTAACGTCTAGCGGGAGCCACGAGCAGTACTTC. The J gene is TRBJ2-7, the V gene TRBV28, with TRBD2 matching over 10 bases. Losses at the gene ends were 2 bases for V and 5 bases for J; bases not matched to a gene: 6. The CDR3 totals 15 residues. Looked up from germline, CDR1 is MDHEN and CDR2 is SYDVKM.

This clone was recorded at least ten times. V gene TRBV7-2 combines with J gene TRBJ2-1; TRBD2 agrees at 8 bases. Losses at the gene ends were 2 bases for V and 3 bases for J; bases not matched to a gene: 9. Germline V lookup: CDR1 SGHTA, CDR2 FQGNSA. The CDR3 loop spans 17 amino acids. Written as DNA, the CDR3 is TGTGCCAGCAGCTTATGGACCACAGGGACTAGCTACAATGAGCAGTTCTTC. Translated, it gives CASSLWTTGTSYNEQFF.

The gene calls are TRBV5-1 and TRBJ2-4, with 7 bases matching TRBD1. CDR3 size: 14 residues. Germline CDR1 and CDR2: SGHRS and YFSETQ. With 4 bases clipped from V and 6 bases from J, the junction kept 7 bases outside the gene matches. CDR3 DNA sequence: TGCGCCAGCAGCCCCGGGACAGAGGCAAACATTCAGTACTTC. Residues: CASSPGTEANIQYF.

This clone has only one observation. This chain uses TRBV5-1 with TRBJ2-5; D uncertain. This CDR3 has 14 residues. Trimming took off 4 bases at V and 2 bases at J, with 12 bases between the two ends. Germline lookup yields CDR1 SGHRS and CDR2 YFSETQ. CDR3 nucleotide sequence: TGCGCCAGCAGCCCGTGGACGCCACAAGAGACCCAGTACTTC. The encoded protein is CASSPWTPQETQYF.

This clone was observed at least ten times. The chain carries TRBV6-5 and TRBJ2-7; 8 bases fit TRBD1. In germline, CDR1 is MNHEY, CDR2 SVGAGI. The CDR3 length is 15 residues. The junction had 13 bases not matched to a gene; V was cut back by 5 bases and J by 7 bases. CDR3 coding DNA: TGTGCCAGCAGTACTGGACAGGGAGACTCTAGTGAGCAGTACTTC. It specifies CASSTGQGDSSEQYF.

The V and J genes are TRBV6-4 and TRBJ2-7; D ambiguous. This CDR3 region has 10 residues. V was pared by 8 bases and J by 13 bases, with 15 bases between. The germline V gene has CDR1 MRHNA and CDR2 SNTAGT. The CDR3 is CASRVFGYYF. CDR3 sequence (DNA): TGTGCCAGCCGGGTTTTTGGTTATTACTTC.

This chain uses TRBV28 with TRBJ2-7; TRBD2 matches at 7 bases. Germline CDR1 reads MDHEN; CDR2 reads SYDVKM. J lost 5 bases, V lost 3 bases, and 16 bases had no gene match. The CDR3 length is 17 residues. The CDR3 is CASSFNPLGGKLDEQYF. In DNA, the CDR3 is TGTGCCAGCAGTTTCAACCCCCTCGGGGGGAAGCTGGACGAGCAGTACTTC.

The CDR3 bases are TGCGCCAGCTCCCCCCGGCGGGGGGTAAATTTCTACGAGCAGTACTTC. It translates to CASSPRRGVNFYEQYF. The gene calls are TRBV5-1 and TRBJ2-7; TRBD2 agrees at 8 bases. Germline CDR1 and CDR2: SGHRS and YFSETQ. The CDR3 is made up of 16 amino acids. Unmatched junction bases numbered 15, after V lost 7 bases and J lost 3 bases. Full variable domain (missing parts from reference TRBV5-1 and TRBJ2-7): KAGVTQTPRYLIKTRGQQVTLSCSPISGHRSVSWYQQTPGQGLQFLFEYFSETQRNKGNFPGRFSGRQFSNSRSEMNVSTLELGDSALYLCASSPRRGVNFYEQYFGPGTRLTVT.

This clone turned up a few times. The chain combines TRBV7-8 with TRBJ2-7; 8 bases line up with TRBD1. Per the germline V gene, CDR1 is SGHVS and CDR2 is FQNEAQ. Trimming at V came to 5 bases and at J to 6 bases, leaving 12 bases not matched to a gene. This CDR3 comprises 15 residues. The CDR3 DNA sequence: TGTGCCAGCAGCCCACGACAGGGGCCCTCTGTCGAGCAGTACTTC. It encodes CASSPRQGPSVEQYF.